This T cell receptor beta chain is from a study of tumor-infiltrating lymphocytes in localized non-small cell lung cancer. Study-level points and caveats: Not all patients were TCR sequenced, owing to tissue quantity.

This CDR3 spans 13 amino acids. V lost 5 bases, J lost 3 bases, and 10 bases lay in between. Germline CDR1 and CDR2: MNHEY and SVGAGI. A note on this clone: As yet, its antigen is unknown.

Repertoires were generated with immunoSEQ multiplex PCR, while TCRdb's copy carries only in-frame clones and drops some. This sample has roughly 13,000 clones, with roughly 70% found just once. The chain combines TRBV6-5 with TRBJ1-2; D not resolved. The receptor's source is a human donor with non-small cell lung cancer. Sequenced input: uninvolved lung tissue not adjacent to the tumor. CDR3 loop: CASSAGADYGYTF. For the CDR3, the DNA is TGTGCCAGCAGTGCCGGCGCGGACTATGGCTACACCTTC.